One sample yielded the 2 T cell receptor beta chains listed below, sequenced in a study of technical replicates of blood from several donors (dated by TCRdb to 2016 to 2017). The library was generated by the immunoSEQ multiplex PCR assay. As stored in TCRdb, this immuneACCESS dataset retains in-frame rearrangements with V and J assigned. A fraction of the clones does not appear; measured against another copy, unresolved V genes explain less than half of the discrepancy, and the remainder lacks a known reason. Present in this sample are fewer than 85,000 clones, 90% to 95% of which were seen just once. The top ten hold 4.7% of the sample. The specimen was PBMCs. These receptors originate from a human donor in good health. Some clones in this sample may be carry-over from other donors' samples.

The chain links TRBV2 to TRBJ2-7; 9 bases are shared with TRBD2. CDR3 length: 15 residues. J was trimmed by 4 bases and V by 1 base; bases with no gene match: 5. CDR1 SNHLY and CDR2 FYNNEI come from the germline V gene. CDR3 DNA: TGTGCCAGCAGTGAAGGGCGGGGGGGTATATACGAGCAGTACTTC. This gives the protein CASSEGRGGIYEQYF. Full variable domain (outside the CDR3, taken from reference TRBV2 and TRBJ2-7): EPEVTQTPSHQVTQMGQEVILRCVPISNHLYFYWYRQILGQKVEFLVSFYNNEISEKSEIFDDQFSVERPDGSNFTLKIRSTKLEDSAMYFCASSEGRGGIYEQYFGPGTRLTVT.

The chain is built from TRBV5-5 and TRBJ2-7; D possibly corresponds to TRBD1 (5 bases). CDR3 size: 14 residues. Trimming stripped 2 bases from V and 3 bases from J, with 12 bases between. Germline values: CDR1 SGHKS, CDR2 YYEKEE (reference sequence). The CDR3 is CASSFGRDSYEQYF. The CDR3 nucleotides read TGTGCCAGCAGCTTCGGCAGGGATAGCTACGAGCAGTACTTC.